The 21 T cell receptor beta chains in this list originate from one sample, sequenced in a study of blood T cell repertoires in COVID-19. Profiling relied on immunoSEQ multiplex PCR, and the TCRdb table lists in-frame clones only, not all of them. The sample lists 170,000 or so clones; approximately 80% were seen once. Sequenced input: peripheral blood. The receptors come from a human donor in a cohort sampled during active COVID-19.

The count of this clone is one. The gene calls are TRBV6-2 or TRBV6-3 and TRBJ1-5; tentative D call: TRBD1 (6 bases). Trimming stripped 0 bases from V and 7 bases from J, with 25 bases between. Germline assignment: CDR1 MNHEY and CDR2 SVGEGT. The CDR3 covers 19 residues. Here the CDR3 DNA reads TGTGCCAGCAGTTACTCAATAAGAGGGGGAGGGGGAGGGAACCAGCCCCAGCATTTT. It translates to CASSYSIRGGGGGNQPQHF.

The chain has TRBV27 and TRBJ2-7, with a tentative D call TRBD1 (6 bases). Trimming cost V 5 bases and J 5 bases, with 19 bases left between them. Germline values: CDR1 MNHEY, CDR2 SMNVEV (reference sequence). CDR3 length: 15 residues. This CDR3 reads CASSLGYTGRNEQYF. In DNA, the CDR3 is TGTGCCAGCAGTCTGGGATATACAGGGCGAAACGAGCAGTACTTC.

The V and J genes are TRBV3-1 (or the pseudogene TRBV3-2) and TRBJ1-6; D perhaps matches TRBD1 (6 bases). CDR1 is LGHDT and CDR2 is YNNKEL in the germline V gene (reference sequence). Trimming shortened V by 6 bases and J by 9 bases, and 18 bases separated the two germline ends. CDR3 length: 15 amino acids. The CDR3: CASRPQGSLTSPLHF. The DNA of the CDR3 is TGTGCCAGCAGGCCCCAGGGGTCCCTTACTTCACCCCTCCACTTT.

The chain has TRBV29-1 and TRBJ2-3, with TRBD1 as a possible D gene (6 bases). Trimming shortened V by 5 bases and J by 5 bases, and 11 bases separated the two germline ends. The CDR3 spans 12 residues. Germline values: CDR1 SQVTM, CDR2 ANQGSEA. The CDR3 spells CSVPQGLDTQYF. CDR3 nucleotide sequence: TGCAGCGTTCCTCAGGGGTTAGATACGCAGTATTTT.

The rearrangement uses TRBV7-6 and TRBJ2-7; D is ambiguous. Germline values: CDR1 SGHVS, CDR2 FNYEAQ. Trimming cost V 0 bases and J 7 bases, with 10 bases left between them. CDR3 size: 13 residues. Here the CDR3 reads CASSLAGQLEQYF. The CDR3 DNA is TGTGCCAGCAGCTTAGCTGGGCAGCTGGAGCAGTACTTC.

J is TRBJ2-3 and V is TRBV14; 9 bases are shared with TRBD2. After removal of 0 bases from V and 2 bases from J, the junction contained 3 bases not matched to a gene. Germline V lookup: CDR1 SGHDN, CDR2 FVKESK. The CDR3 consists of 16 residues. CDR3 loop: CASSQELAGFTDTQYF. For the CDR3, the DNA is TGTGCCAGCAGCCAAGAGCTAGCGGGATTCACAGATACGCAGTATTTT.

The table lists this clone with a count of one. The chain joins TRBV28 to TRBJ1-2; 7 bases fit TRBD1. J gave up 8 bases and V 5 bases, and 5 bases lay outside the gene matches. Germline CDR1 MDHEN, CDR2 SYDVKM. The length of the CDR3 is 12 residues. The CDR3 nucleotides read TGTGCCAGCAGTCAAGGACAGGACGGCTACACCTTC. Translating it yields CASSQGQDGYTF.

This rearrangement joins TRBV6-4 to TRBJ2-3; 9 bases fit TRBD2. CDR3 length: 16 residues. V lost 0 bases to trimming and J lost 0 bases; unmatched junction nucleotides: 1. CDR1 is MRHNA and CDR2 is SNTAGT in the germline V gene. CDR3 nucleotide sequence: TGTGCCAGCAGTGACTCGGCGGGGGGGAGCACAGATACGCAGTATTTT. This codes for CASSDSAGGSTDTQYF.

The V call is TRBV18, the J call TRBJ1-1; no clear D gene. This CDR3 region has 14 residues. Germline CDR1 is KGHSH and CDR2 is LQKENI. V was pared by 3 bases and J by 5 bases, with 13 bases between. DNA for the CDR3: TGTGCCAGCTCACCGGGCATAGAGTGGACTGAAGCTTTCTTT. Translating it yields CASSPGIEWTEAFF.

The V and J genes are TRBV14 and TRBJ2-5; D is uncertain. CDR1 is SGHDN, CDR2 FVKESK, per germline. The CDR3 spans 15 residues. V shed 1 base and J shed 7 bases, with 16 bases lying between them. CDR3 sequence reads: CASSQGGGGKGTQYF. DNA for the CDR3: TGTGCCAGCAGCCAAGGAGGTGGCGGCAAAGGGACCCAGTACTTC.

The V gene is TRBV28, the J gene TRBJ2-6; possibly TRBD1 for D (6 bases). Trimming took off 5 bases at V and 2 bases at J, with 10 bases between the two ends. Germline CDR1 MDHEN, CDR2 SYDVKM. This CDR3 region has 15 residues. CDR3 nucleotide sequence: TGTGCCAGCAGTCGACAGGTGGCTGGGGCCAACGTCCTGACTTTC. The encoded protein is CASSRQVAGANVLTF.

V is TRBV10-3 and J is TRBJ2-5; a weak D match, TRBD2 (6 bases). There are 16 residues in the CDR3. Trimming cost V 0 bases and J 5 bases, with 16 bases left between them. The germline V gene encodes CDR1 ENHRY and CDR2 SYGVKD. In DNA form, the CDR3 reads TGTGCCATCAGTGAGTCTTGGGGGGAGGCAGAGGAGACCCAGTACTTC. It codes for CAISESWGEAEETQYF.

This CDR3 is CASSRVEGGELFF. Here the CDR3 DNA reads TGTGCCAGCAGTCGCGTAGAGGGCGGGGAGCTGTTTTTT. V is TRBV12-3 or TRBV12-4 and J is TRBJ2-2, with a possible D match to TRBD2 (5 bases). V was clipped by 5 bases and J by 7 bases, with 11 bases between them. The CDR3 runs to 13 residues.

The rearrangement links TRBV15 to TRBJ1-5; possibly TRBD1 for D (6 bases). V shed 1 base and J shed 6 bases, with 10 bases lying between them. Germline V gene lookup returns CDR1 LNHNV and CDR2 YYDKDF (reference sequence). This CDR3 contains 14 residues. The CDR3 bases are TGTGCCACCAGCAGAGTACAGGGACCTCAGCCCCAGCATTTT. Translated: CATSRVQGPQPQHF.

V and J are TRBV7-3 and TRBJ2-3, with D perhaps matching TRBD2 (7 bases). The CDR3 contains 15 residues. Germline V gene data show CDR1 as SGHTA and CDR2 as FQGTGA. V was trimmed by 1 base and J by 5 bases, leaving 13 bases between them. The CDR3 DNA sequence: TGTGCCAGCAGCTTAAATGGAAGGGGGGGAGATACGCAGTATTTT. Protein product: CASSLNGRGGDTQYF.

CDR3 in amino acids: CASSYRTGDQPQHF. The DNA for the CDR3 is TGTGCCAGCAGTTACCGGACAGGGGATCAGCCCCAGCATTTT. This rearrangement joins TRBV6-5 to TRBJ1-5, with 9 bases lining up with TRBD1. The CDR3 length is 14 residues. V lost 2 bases, J lost 5 bases, and 1 base stayed unmatched. CDR1 and CDR2 from the germline V gene are MNHEY and SVGAGI.

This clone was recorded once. CDR3 in DNA: TGTGCCAGCAGGAAGGTACAGGGTAACTCCTACGAGCAGTACTTC. Protein product: CASRKVQGNSYEQYF. The chain uses TRBV28 and TRBJ2-7; the D gene is possibly TRBD1 (6 bases). V lost 6 bases and J lost 0, with 15 bases in between. CDR1 is MDHEN and CDR2 is SYDVKM in the germline V gene. This CDR3 comprises 15 residues.

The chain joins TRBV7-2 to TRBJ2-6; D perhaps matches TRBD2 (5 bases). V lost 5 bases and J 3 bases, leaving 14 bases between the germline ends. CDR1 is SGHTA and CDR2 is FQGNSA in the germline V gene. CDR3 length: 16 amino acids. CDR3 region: CASSPSLGSGANVLTF. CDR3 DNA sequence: TGTGCCAGCAGCCCTAGCCTGGGCAGTGGGGCCAACGTCCTGACTTTC.

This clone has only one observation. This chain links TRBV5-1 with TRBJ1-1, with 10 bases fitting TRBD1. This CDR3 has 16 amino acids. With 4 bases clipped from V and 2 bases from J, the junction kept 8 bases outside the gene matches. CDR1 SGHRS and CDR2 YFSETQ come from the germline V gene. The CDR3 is CASSASRQGANTEAFF. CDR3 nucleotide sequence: TGCGCCAGCAGCGCCTCTCGACAGGGGGCAAACACTGAAGCTTTCTTT.

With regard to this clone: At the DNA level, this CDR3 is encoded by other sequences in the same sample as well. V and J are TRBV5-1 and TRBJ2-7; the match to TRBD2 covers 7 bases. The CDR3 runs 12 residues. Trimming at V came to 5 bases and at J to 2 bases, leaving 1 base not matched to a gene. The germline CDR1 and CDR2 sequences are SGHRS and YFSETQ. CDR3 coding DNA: TGCGCCAGCAGGGGGGGGGCCTACGAGCAGTACTTC. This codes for CASRGGAYEQYF.

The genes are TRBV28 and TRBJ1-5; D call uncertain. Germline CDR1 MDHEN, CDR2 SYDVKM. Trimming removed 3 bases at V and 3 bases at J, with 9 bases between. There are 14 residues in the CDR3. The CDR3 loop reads CASSFPGNNQPQHF. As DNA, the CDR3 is TGTGCCAGCAGTTTCCCCGGGAACAATCAGCCCCAGCATTTT. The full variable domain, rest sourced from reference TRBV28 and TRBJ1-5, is DVKVTQSSRYLVKRTGEKVFLECVQDMDHENMFWYRQDPGLGLRLIYFSYDVKMKEKGDIPEGYSVSREKKERFSLILESASTNQTSMYLCASSFPGNNQPQHFGDGTRLSIL.